This T cell receptor beta chain is drawn from a study of blood T cell repertoires in COVID-19. Germline CDR1 is MNHEY and CDR2 is SMNVEV (reference sequence). V was shortened by 6 bases and J by 3 bases, with 13 bases between the two germline ends. The CDR3 is 14 residues long. TCRdb's table, derived via immunoSEQ multiplex PCR, lists solely in-frame clones and lacks some. This table has 80,000 or so clones, 75% to 90% appearing once. This receptor was obtained from a human donor in a cohort sampled during active COVID-19. Specimen: peripheral blood. This chain connects TRBV27 to TRBJ2-3; the D gene is possibly TRBD1 (6 bases). The CDR3, as DNA: TGTGCCAGCAGCTCGGACAGAATAACAGATACGCAGTATTTT. This encodes CASSSDRITDTQYF.